These 18 T cell receptor beta chains came from one sample sequenced in a study of Siglec-9 on CD8 T cells in melanoma. Profiled with immunoSEQ multiplex PCR; TCRdb holds only in-frame clones, not every one. The table has around 35,000 clones, 65% to 85% seen once. The sample was Siglec-9- CD8+ T cells sorted from blood. The source is a human donor in good health.

V and J are TRBV5-6 and TRBJ2-7, with 7 bases identical to TRBD2. The CDR3 contains 15 residues. From germline, CDR1 is SGHDT and CDR2 YYEEEE. After removal of 0 bases from V and 0 bases from J, the junction contained 3 bases not matched to a gene. The CDR3 nucleotides read TGTGCCAGCAGCTTGGTAGGGGAGGGCTCCTACGAGCAGTACTTC. Its protein is CASSLVGEGSYEQYF.

This chain connects TRBV25-1 to TRBJ2-7; D gene unclear. V lost 4 bases and J 6 bases, leaving 19 bases between the germline ends. The CDR3 consists of 15 residues. The germline CDR1 and CDR2 sequences are MGHDK and SYGVNS. The CDR3 bases are TGTGCCAGCAGTGGTGCCCTTTTGGACGTCGGCGAGCAGTACTTC. Translated, it gives CASSGALLDVGEQYF.

CDR3 DNA sequence: TGTGCCAGCAGCTTAGGAAGGCTAATGGAGACCCAGTACTTC. This translates into CASSLGRLMETQYF. The chain joins TRBV7-8 to TRBJ2-5, with D uncertain. The CDR3 sequence is 14 residues long. Trimming left V 1 base short and J 5 bases short, with 11 bases between. The V gene's germline CDR1 is SGHVS and CDR2 FQNEAQ.

V is TRBV10-2 and J is TRBJ2-1, with D perhaps TRBD1 or TRBD2 (5 bases each). The CDR3 loop spans 15 amino acids. The V end was cut by 6 bases, the J end by 0 bases, with 12 bases between. Germline V gives CDR1 WSHSY, CDR2 SAAADI. CDR3: CASRTGASSYNEQFF. Here the CDR3 DNA reads TGCGCCAGCAGGACCGGGGCAAGCTCCTACAATGAGCAGTTCTTC.

The chain recombines TRBV7-3 with TRBJ2-7; no reliable D call. This CDR3 has 13 residues. Germline V gene data show CDR1 as SGHTA and CDR2 as FQGTGA. Trimming cost V 2 bases and J 2 bases, with 7 bases left between them. CDR3 amino acids: CASSLDQAYEQYF. As DNA, the CDR3 is TGTGCCAGCAGCTTAGACCAAGCCTACGAGCAGTACTTC.

The chain carries TRBV27 and TRBJ2-1, with D unclear. This CDR3 is built from 13 residues. The V gene's germline CDR1 is MNHEY and CDR2 SMNVEV (reference sequence). Trimming stripped 2 bases from V and 9 bases from J, with 11 bases between. CDR3 nucleotide sequence: TGTGCCAGCAGTTTAGCAGCGCACAGTGAGCAGTTCTTC. It yields the protein CASSLAAHSEQFF.

This chain uses TRBV7-4 with TRBJ1-6; no clear D. Germline V gives CDR1 SGHVT, CDR2 SQSDAQ. The V gene lost 4 bases and the J gene lost 7 bases, with 8 bases spanning the gap. The CDR3 runs 13 residues. The CDR3 reads CASSSFINSPLHF. CDR3 nucleotide sequence: TGTGCCAGCAGCTCCTTTATAAATTCACCCCTCCACTTT.

The rearrangement uses TRBV18 and TRBJ2-1; a possible D gene is TRBD2 (6 bases). Germline lookup yields CDR1 KGHSH and CDR2 LQKENI. The CDR3 is made up of 15 amino acids. V lost 0 bases and J 3 bases, leaving 9 bases between the germline ends. CDR3 in amino acids: CASSPPGEVYNEQFF. For the CDR3, the DNA is TGTGCCAGCTCACCACCGGGGGAGGTCTACAATGAGCAGTTCTTC.

The chain couples TRBV21-1 to TRBJ2-3; the table calls TRBD1, which could not be checked here. TRBV21-1 is classified as a pseudogene. The CDR3 extends over 16 amino acids. This CDR3 reads CASSTAQGRGTDTQYF. Here the CDR3 DNA reads TGTGCCAGCAGCACCGCACAGGGGCGAGGCACAGATACGCAGTATTTT.

This chain links TRBV7-9 with TRBJ2-3; no clear D gene. From germline, CDR1 is SEHNR and CDR2 FQNEAQ (reference sequence). The V end lost 1 base, the J end lost 9 bases, and 5 bases lay between the germline ends. The CDR3 contains 11 residues. CDR3 sequence reads: CASSLEATQYF. DNA of the CDR3: TGTGCCAGCAGCTTAGAGGCAACGCAGTATTTT.

DNA of the CDR3: TGTGCCAGCAGTGTAGATGGGCATCAGCCCCAGCATTTT. Its protein product is CASSVDGHQPQHF. The V call is TRBV6-4, the J call TRBJ1-5; D uncertain. CDR3 length: 13 amino acids. The germline V gene has CDR1 MRHNA and CDR2 SNTAGT. V shed 4 bases and J shed 5 bases, with 9 bases lying between them.

This chain links TRBV6-1 with TRBJ1-1; 12 positions agree with TRBD1. Per the germline V gene, CDR1 is MNHNS and CDR2 is SASEGT. V was pared by 3 bases and J by 1 base, with 6 bases of the junction left unmatched. This CDR3 is built from 17 residues. Here the CDR3 reads CASSEMGQGARNTEAFF. The CDR3 DNA follows: TGTGCCAGCAGTGAGATGGGACAGGGGGCGCGGAACACTGAAGCTTTCTTT.

V gene TRBV10-2 combines with J gene TRBJ2-1, with a weak D call TRBD2 (6 bases). Per germline, CDR1 WSHSY and CDR2 SAAADI. The V and J ends lost 3 bases and 8 bases respectively, with 11 bases between them. The CDR3 loop spans 13 amino acids. CDR3 amino acids: CASSDWRVDEQFF. In nucleotides, the CDR3 is TGCGCCAGCAGTGATTGGAGGGTGGATGAGCAGTTCTTC.

The V and J genes are TRBV5-6 and TRBJ2-3; 11 positions agree with TRBD2. The CDR3 runs to 16 residues. Germline-derived CDR1 and CDR2 are SGHDT and YYEEEE. V shed 3 bases, J shed 4 bases, and the junction held 7 bases outside the gene matches. The CDR3 region has the DNA TGTGCCAGCAGCTGGTTACTAGCGGGAGTGGCAGATACGCAGTATTTT. This sequence encodes CASSWLLAGVADTQYF.

About this clone itself: Other DNA sequences from this sample encode an identical CDR3 as well. The chain employs TRBV27 and TRBJ2-7; D is possibly TRBD2 (6 bases). Deletions cut 5 bases from V and 2 bases from J, with 16 bases between. The CDR3 is 15 amino acids. Germline lookup yields CDR1 MNHEY and CDR2 SMNVEV (reference sequence). This CDR3 reads CASSQRAGRAYEQYF. CDR3 nucleotide sequence: TGTGCCAGCAGTCAAAGGGCGGGGCGAGCCTACGAGCAGTACTTC.

The V call is TRBV7-9, the J call TRBJ1-2; D not certain. Germline CDR1 is SEHNR and CDR2 is FQNEAQ (reference sequence). CDR3 size: 14 residues. With 5 bases removed from V and 6 bases from J, the gap between germline ends came to 16 bases. The CDR3 is CASSTRQDPNGYTF. In DNA form, the CDR3 reads TGTGCCAGCAGCACACGGCAGGACCCGAATGGCTACACCTTC.

The chain combines TRBV5-1 with TRBJ2-3, with D perhaps matching TRBD2 (6 bases). V dropped 0 bases and J dropped 3 bases, with 11 bases sitting between them. Germline V gene sequence: CDR1 SGHRS, CDR2 YFSETQ. CDR3 length equals 15 residues. The CDR3 sequence: CASSLGGGGTDTQYF. The CDR3 bases are TGCGCCAGCAGCTTGGGGGGAGGTGGAACAGATACGCAGTATTTT.

The genes are TRBV6-1 and TRBJ2-2; 10 bases match TRBD2. The CDR3 runs 21 residues. Trimming removed 1 base from V and 3 bases from J; junction bases left unmatched: 17. Per germline, CDR1 MNHNS and CDR2 SASEGT. The CDR3 here is CASSEVGLAGDPTKDTGELFF. CDR3 sequence (DNA): TGTGCCAGCAGTGAAGTGGGGCTAGCGGGAGACCCAACTAAGGACACCGGGGAGCTGTTTTTT.